This is a list of T cell receptor beta chains from one sample in a study of blood T cell repertoires in COVID-19. TCRdb's copy holds only in-frame clones and misses some; the assay was immunoSEQ multiplex PCR. The sample holds about 180,000 clones, about 81% seen once. The sequenced sample consisted of peripheral blood. The receptors here all came from a woman older than 75 with COVID-19, enrolled during active disease. CDR3s include the opening cysteine and the closing phenylalanine or tryptophan.

TRBV5-6 | CASSLRGLWYGYTF
TRBV19 | CASSSNRIPYEQYF
TRBV28 | CASSLRGRNTGELFF
TRBV7-9 | CASSSTPGGEAFF
TRBV19 | CASNLQGGSNQPQHF
TRBV18 | CASSPFRAYEQYF
TRBV5-1 | CASSDTGGTEAFF
TRBV9 | CASSVAHGQGKLFF
TRBV3-1/TRBV3-2 | CASSRELTSGSGAGELFF
TRBV7-8 | CASSSLGAGGGKQYF
TRBV3-1/TRBV3-2 | CASSQLGQGSPLHF
TRBV6-2/TRBV6-3 | CASSRPDYQETQYF
TRBV7-9 | CASSLEGDADTQYF
TRBV4-1 | CASSQSAGSEAFF
TRBV5-8 | CASSRGGGINEQYF
TRBV4-1 | CASSPLPGQGIKNGYTF
TRBV19 | CASSEGTPQETQYF
TRBV30 | CASKGTGDSPLHF
TRBV4-1 | CASSQDPSAGSLYNEQFF
TRBV6-5 | CASRPLLGNANEQFF
TRBV5-4 | CASSRGLAGDTQYF
TRBV7-2 | CASVLAGFTGELFF
TRBV6-2/TRBV6-3 | CASSRRRTGNEQFF
TRBV7-9 | CASSLVLASGFYNEQFF
TRBV6-5 | CASRATGGTGELFF
TRBV18 | CASSPSFPGGDNSPLHF
TRBV4-1 | CASSRADRGTDTQYF
TRBV5-4 | CASSFDATSTDTQYF
TRBV6-1 | CASSERGQGVYGYTF
TRBV28 | CASSLLQGGNQPQHF
TRBV7-7 | CASSSQGRSYGYTF
TRBV19 | CASSTETGELNTEAFF